The 22 T cell receptor beta chains in this list originate from one sample, sequenced in a study of T cell changes during pregnancy in multiple sclerosis. The method was immunoSEQ multiplex PCR; TCRdb's version includes in-frame clones alone and lacks a portion of them. The table has approximately 13,000 clones, under 90% seen once. The sequenced sample was CD8+ T cells from peripheral blood mononuclear cells, obtained after pregnancy. The source is a female donor in good health, enrolled as a control in a pregnancy study.

The rearrangement uses TRBV2 and TRBJ2-5, with 13 positions matching TRBD2. V lost 10 bases to trimming and J lost 1 base; unmatched junction nucleotides: 6. The CDR3 covers 15 residues. Germline CDR1 reads SNHLY; CDR2 reads FYNNEI. The CDR3 region is CATKGLAGSQETQYF. CDR3 DNA sequence: TGTGCCACCAAGGGACTAGCGGGGTCCCAAGAGACCCAGTACTTC.

The J gene is TRBJ1-1, the V gene TRBV21-1; the D call TRBD1 from the table was never checked on the DNA. TRBV21-1 counts as a pseudogene. The CDR3 runs 15 residues. In DNA form, the CDR3 reads TGTGCCAGCAGCAAAGTGCAGTGCCCAGACACTGAAGCTTTCTTT. Amino acids: CASSKVQCPDTEAFF.

This chain connects TRBV5-6 to TRBJ2-7; no reliable D call. The CDR3 is made up of 12 amino acids. CDR1 SGHDT and CDR2 YYEEEE come from the germline V gene. V was cut by 2 bases and J by 6 bases, with 9 bases left in between. As DNA, the CDR3 is TGTGCCAGCAGCTTAAGCCAGGCCGAGCAGTACTTC. This codes for CASSLSQAEQYF.

This chain uses TRBV7-9 with TRBJ2-5; 7 bases are shared with TRBD2. The germline V gene has CDR1 SEHNR and CDR2 FQNEAQ (reference sequence). The V segment lost 5 bases and the J segment 3 bases; nucleotides outside the gene matches: 3. CDR3 size: 13 residues. The CDR3 DNA reads as TGTGCCAGCAGCGGGGGGAGGGAAGAGACCCAGTACTTC. Its protein is CASSGGREETQYF.

This chain links TRBV6-4 with TRBJ1-5; the D is unclear. Germline CDR1 MRHNA, CDR2 SNTAGT. The CDR3 spans 13 residues. V lost 6 bases and J 3 bases, leaving 9 bases between the germline ends. The CDR3 DNA reads TGTGCCAGCAGCTCAGGATTCAATCAGCCCCAGCATTTT. Protein: CASSSGFNQPQHF.

The genes are TRBV4-2 and TRBJ2-7; no clear D. With 1 base removed from V and 3 bases from J, the gap between germline ends came to 4 bases. The germline gives CDR1 LGHNA, CDR2 YNFKEQ. This CDR3 spans 12 amino acids. CDR3 amino acids: CASSQGNYEQYF. In DNA form, the CDR3 reads TGTGCCAGCAGCCAAGGTAACTACGAGCAGTACTTC.

This rearrangement joins TRBV27 to TRBJ2-7, with 13 bases lining up with TRBD2. Losses at the gene ends were 5 bases for V and 2 bases for J; bases not matched to a gene: 15. Germline-derived CDR1 and CDR2 are MNHEY and SMNVEV (reference sequence). CDR3 length equals 19 residues. This CDR3 reads CASSRLQGTSGAGTYEQYF. CDR3 coding DNA: TGTGCCAGCAGTCGACTTCAAGGGACTAGCGGGGCAGGCACCTACGAGCAGTACTTC.

The rearrangement links TRBV5-8 to TRBJ2-7; 9 nucleotides line up with TRBD1. CDR3 length: 12 amino acids. The germline CDR1 and CDR2 sequences are SGHTS and YDEGEE. After removal of 5 bases from V and 5 bases from J, the junction contained 2 bases not matched to a gene. In nucleotides, the CDR3 is TGTGCCAGCAGAGGGACAGGGAACGAGCAGTACTTC. Amino acids: CASRGTGNEQYF.

The chain couples TRBV4-1 to TRBJ2-7; 9 bases match TRBD1. J lost 7 bases, V lost 3 bases, and 7 bases had no gene match. The germline gives CDR1 MGHRA, CDR2 YSYEKL. The CDR3 spans 14 residues. CDR3 DNA sequence: TGCGCCAGCAGCCAGCGGGACAGGGACATGGAGCAGTACTTC. As protein: CASSQRDRDMEQYF.

The rearrangement uses TRBV11-2 and TRBJ2-7; 10 positions match TRBD1. The CDR3 has 18 residues. V lost 4 bases, J lost 1 base, and 13 bases stayed unmatched. Per germline, CDR1 SGHAT and CDR2 FQNNGV. The CDR3, as DNA: TGTGCCAGCAGCTCCCTGGTCGGGACAGGGGCATCTTCCTACGAGCAGTACTTC. Translated, it gives CASSSLVGTGASSYEQYF.

J is TRBJ2-3 and V is TRBV4-1, with 12 bases identical to TRBD2. Germline V gene sequence: CDR1 MGHRA, CDR2 YSYEKL. The ends lost 6 bases at V and 5 bases at J; junction bases unmatched: 6. This CDR3 comprises 15 residues. The CDR3 DNA reads as TGCGCCAGCAGAAGGACTAGCGGGGTTGAAGATACGCAGTATTTT. Its translation is CASRRTSGVEDTQYF.

This clone has a single count. The rearrangement joins TRBV27 to TRBJ1-5, with D unclear. The V gene's germline CDR1 is MNHEY and CDR2 SMNVEV (reference sequence). The CDR3 is 13 residues long. Deletions cut 2 bases from V and 4 bases from J, with 6 bases between. The CDR3 nucleotides are TGTGCCAGCAGTTTACTGACTAATCAGCCCCAGCATTTT. Protein sequence: CASSLLTNQPQHF.

CDR3 coding DNA: TGTGCCAGCAGTGAATACGGACAGGGTGGGAAGCAGTACTTC. Protein product: CASSEYGQGGKQYF. The chain carries TRBV25-1 and TRBJ2-7; TRBD1 matches at 8 bases. This CDR3 is built from 14 residues. V lost 0 bases to trimming and J lost 8 bases; unmatched junction nucleotides: 6. Germline assignment: CDR1 MGHDK and CDR2 SYGVNS.

The gene calls are TRBV19 and TRBJ2-7; D is perhaps TRBD1 (6 bases). CDR3 length: 13 amino acids. V lost 10 bases to trimming and J lost 1 base, with 14 bases between them. Germline values: CDR1 LNHDA, CDR2 SQIVND (reference sequence). This CDR3 is CATWDTRSYEQYF. The CDR3 DNA is TGTGCCACCTGGGACACCCGTTCCTACGAGCAGTACTTC. Using reference TRBV19 and TRBJ2-7 for the parts outside the CDR3, the full variable domain is DGGITQSPKYLFRKEGQNVTLSCEQNLNHDAMYWYRQDPGQGLRLIYYSQIVNDFQKGDIAEGYSVSREKKESFPLTVTSAQKNPTAFYLCATWDTRSYEQYFGPGTRLTVT.

This clone was found a few times. This sequence joins TRBV29-1 and TRBJ1-1; 7 nucleotides align to TRBD1. The trim removed 4 bases at V and 0 bases at J, leaving 2 bases unmatched. Germline CDR1 SQVTM, CDR2 ANQGSEA. This CDR3 spans 13 amino acids. CDR3 residues: CSVGDSLNTEAFF. In DNA, the CDR3 is TGCAGCGTTGGGGACAGTTTGAACACTGAAGCTTTCTTT. The full variable domain, with the rest looked up from reference TRBV29-1 and TRBJ1-1, is SAVISQKPSRDICQRGTSLTIQCQVDSQVTMMFWYRQQPGQSLTLIATANQGSEATYESGFVIDKFPISRPNLTFSTLTVSNMSPEDSSIYLCSVGDSLNTEAFFGQGTRLTVV.

The chain carries TRBV29-1 and TRBJ2-7; D unclear. CDR1 is SQVTM, CDR2 ANQGSEA, per germline. The CDR3 is 14 residues long. V lost 1 base and J lost 4, with 14 bases in between. The CDR3 DNA follows: TGCAGCGTTGAAGTTGGCTCATCGCCGTACGAGCAGTACTTC. Its translation: CSVEVGSSPYEQYF.

The chain is built from TRBV5-6 and TRBJ2-5; 14 bases are a match to TRBD2. The CDR3 is made up of 17 amino acids. Unmatched junction bases numbered 9, after V lost 3 bases and J lost 5 bases. Germline CDR1 reads SGHDT; CDR2 reads YYEEEE. The CDR3 region has the DNA TGTGCCAGCAGCTACCAGACTAGCGGGGGGGCTGGTGAGACCCAGTACTTC. This encodes CASSYQTSGGAGETQYF.

CDR3 sequence (DNA): TGTGCCAGCAGTGCACGGACAGGGTCATCCCTCCACTTT. Amino acids: CASSARTGSSLHF. The rearrangement joins TRBV28 to TRBJ1-6, with 8 positions matching TRBD1. Germline assignment: CDR1 MDHEN and CDR2 SYDVKM. CDR3 size: 13 residues. V lost 5 bases, J lost 14 bases, and 8 bases stayed unmatched.

The rearrangement joins TRBV29-1 to TRBJ1-2; possible D gene TRBD1, 6 bases. In germline, CDR1 is SQVTM, CDR2 ANQGSEA. The CDR3 spans 12 residues. V dropped 8 bases and J dropped 8 bases, with 18 bases sitting between them. The CDR3 protein is CSPPWGGLGYTF. Written as DNA, the CDR3 is TGCAGCCCCCCTTGGGGGGGGCTCGGCTACACCTTC. The full variable domain, its missing parts supplied by reference TRBV29-1 and TRBJ1-2, is SAVISQKPSRDICQRGTSLTIQCQVDSQVTMMFWYRQQPGQSLTLIATANQGSEATYESGFVIDKFPISRPNLTFSTLTVSNMSPEDSSIYLCSPPWGGLGYTFGSGTRLTVV.

The chain recombines TRBV4-2 with TRBJ1-1, with TRBD1 matching over 10 bases. The V segment lost 7 bases and the J segment 7 bases; nucleotides outside the gene matches: 12. The CDR3 runs 15 residues. Per germline, CDR1 LGHNA and CDR2 YNFKEQ. CDR3 sequence: CASTLTGGDVGEAFF. As DNA, the CDR3 is TGTGCCAGCACGCTGACAGGGGGCGATGTTGGTGAAGCTTTCTTT.

The CDR3 reads CATSRAPPRRTEAFF. The DNA of the CDR3 is TGTGCCACCAGCAGGGCCCCCCCCCGGAGGACTGAAGCTTTCTTT. The gene calls are TRBV15 and TRBJ1-1; D gene unclear. CDR1 LNHNV and CDR2 YYDKDF come from the germline V gene (reference sequence). The V end was cut by 3 bases, the J end by 5 bases, with 16 bases between. The CDR3 sequence is 15 residues long.

This clone was observed once. The rearrangement uses TRBV7-6 and TRBJ1-1, with 9 nucleotides matching TRBD1. Trimming at V came to 3 bases and at J to 11 bases, leaving 4 bases not matched to a gene. Germline V gene lookup returns CDR1 SGHVS and CDR2 FNYEAQ. This CDR3 is 12 amino acids long. The DNA of the CDR3 is TGTGCCAGCAGCTTTGGGGGACAGGGCGCTTTCTTT. As protein: CASSFGGQGAFF.